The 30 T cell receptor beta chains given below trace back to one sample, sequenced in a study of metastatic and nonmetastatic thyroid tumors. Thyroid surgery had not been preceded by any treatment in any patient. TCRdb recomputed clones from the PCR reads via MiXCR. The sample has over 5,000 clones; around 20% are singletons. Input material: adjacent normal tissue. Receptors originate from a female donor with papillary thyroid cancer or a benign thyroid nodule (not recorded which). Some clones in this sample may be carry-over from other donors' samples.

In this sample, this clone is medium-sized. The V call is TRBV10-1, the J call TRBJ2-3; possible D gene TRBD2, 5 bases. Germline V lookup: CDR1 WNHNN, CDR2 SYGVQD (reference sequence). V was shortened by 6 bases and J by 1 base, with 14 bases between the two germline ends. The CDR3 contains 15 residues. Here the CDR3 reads CASSEAVGGTDTQYF. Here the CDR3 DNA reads TGCGCCAGCAGCGAGGCCGTCGGGGGCACAGATACGCAGTATTTT.

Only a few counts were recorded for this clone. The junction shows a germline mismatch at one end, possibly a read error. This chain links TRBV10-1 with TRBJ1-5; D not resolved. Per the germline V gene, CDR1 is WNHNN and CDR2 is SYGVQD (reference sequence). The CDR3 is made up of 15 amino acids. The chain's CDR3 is CAISGWGYSNQPQHF. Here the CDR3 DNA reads TGTGCTATCAGCGGATGGGGTTATAGCAATCAGCCCCAGCATTTT.

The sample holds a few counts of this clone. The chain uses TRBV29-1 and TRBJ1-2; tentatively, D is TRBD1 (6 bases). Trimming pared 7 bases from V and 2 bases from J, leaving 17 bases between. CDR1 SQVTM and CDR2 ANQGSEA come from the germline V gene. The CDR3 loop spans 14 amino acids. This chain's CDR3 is CSALDAGANYGYTF. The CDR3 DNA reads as TGCAGCGCCTTAGACGCGGGGGCAAACTATGGCTACACCTTC. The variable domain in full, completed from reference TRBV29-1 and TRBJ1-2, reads SAVISQKPSRDICQRGTSLTIQCQVDSQVTMMFWYRQQPGQSLTLIATANQGSEATYESGFVIDKFPISRPNLTFSTLTVSNMSPEDSSIYLCSALDAGANYGYTFGSGTRLTVV.

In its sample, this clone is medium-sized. The CDR3 sequence is CSAGSAGGGVSLFF. The CDR3 region has the DNA TGCAGTGCTGGGTCTGCCGGGGGAGGAGTGAGCCTTTTCTTT. The V and J genes are TRBV20-1 and TRBJ1-1; D is perhaps TRBD1 (5 bases). V shed 5 bases and J shed 13 bases, with 26 bases lying between them. Germline V lookup: CDR1 DFQATT, CDR2 SNEGSKA (reference sequence). The length of the CDR3 is 14 residues.

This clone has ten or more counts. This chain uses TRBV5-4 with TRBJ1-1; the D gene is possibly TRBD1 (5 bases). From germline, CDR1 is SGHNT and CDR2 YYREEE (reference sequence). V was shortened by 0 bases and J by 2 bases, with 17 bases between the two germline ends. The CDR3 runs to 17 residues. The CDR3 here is CASSLGFMGGLNTEAFF. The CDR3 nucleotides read TGTGCCAGCAGCTTGGGGTTTATGGGGGGACTAAACACTGAAGCTTTCTTT.

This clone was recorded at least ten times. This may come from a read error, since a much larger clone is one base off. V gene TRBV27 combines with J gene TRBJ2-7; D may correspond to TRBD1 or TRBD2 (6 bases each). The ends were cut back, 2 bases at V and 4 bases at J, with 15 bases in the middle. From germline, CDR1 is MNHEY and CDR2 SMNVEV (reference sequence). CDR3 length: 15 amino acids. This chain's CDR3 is CASSLREDSFYEQYF. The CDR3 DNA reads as TGTGCCAGCAGTTTAAGGGAGGACAGCTTTTACGAGCAGTACTTC.

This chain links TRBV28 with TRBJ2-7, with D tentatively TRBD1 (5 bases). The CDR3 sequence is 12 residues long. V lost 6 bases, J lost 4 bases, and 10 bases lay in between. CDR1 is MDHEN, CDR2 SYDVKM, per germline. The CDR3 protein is CASRKTVYEQYF. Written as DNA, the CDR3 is TGTGCCAGCAGAAAGACAGTGTACGAGCAGTACTTC.

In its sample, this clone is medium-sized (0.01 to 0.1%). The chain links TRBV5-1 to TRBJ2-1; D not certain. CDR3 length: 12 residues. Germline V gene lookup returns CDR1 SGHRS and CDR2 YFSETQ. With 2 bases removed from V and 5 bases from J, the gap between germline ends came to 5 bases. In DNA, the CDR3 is TGCGCCAGCAGCTTATCTGACAATGAGCAGTTCTTC. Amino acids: CASSLSDNEQFF.

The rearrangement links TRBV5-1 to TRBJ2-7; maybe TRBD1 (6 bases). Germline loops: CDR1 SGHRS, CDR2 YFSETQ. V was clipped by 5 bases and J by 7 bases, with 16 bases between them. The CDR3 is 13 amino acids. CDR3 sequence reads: CASRRQALREQYF. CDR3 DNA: TGCGCCAGCAGGCGACAGGCACTAAGAGAGCAGTACTTC.

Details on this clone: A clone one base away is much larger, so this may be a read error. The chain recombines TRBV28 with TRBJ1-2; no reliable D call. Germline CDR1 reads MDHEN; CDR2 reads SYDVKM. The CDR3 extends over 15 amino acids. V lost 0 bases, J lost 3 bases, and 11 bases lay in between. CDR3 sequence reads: CASSLWGISDYGYTF. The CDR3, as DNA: TGTGCCAGCAGTTTATGGGGCATCTCTGACTATGGCTACACCTTC.

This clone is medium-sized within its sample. CDR3 nucleotides: TGTGCCAGTAAGGACCGGGGGGACACTGAAGCTTTCTTT. It yields the protein CASKDRGDTEAFF. The chain recombines TRBV19 with TRBJ1-1, with a possible D match to TRBD1 (5 bases). This CDR3 comprises 13 residues. V dropped 7 bases and J dropped 3 bases, with 12 bases sitting between them. Germline lookup yields CDR1 LNHDA and CDR2 SQIVND (reference sequence).

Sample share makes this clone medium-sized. This CDR3 reads CASSSRGRPLKTYEQYF. As DNA, the CDR3 is TGTGCCAGCAGCTCTAGGGGGCGTCCCCTCAAGACCTACGAGCAGTACTTC. This sequence joins TRBV7-9 and TRBJ2-7, with 7 bases that match TRBD1. The V gene end was trimmed by 4 bases and the J gene end by 2 bases; junction bases not matched to a gene: 14. The CDR3 is made up of 17 amino acids. CDR1 is SEHNR, CDR2 FQNEAQ, per germline (reference sequence).

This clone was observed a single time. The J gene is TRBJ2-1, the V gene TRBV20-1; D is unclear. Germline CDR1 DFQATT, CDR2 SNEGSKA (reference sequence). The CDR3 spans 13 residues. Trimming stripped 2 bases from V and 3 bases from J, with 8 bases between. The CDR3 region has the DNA TGCAGTGCTAGATCTAGGAACTACAATGAGCAGTTCTTC. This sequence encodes CSARSRNYNEQFF.

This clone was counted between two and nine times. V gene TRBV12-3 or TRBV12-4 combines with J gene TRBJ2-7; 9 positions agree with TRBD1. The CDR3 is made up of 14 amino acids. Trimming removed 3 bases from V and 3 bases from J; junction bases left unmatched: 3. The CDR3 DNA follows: TGTGCCAGCAGTTTCGCGACAGGGGGCTACGAGCAGTACTTC. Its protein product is CASSFATGGYEQYF.

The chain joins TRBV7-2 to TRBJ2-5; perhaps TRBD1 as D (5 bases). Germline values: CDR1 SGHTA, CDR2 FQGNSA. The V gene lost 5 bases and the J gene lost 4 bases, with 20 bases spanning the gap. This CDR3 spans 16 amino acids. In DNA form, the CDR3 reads TGTGCCAGCAGCCCCTTAATCGAGATAGGGGTAGAGACCCAGTACTTC. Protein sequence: CASSPLIEIGVETQYF. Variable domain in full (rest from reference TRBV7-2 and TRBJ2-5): GAGVSQSPSNKVTEKGKDVELRCDPISGHTALYWYRQSLGQGLEFLIYFQGNSAPDKSGLPSDRFSAERTGGSVSTLTIQRTQQEDSAVYLCASSPLIEIGVETQYFGPGTRLLVL.

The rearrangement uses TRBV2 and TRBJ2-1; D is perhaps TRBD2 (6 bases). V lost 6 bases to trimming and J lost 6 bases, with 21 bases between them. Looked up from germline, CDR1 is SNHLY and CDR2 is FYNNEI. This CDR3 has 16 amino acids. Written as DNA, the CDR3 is TGTGCCAGCAGCCGCAGAGCGGGTCTAAGGGGCAATGAGCAGTTCTTC. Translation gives CASSRRAGLRGNEQFF. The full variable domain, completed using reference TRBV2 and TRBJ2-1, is EPEVTQTPSHQVTQMGQEVILRCVPISNHLYFYWYRQILGQKVEFLVSFYNNEISEKSEIFDDQFSVERPDGSNFTLKIRSTKLEDSAMYFCASSRRAGLRGNEQFFGPGTRLTVL.

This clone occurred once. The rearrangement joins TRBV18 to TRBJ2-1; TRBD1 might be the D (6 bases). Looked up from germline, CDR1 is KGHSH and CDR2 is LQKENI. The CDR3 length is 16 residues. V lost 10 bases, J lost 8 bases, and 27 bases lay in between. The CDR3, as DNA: TGTGCCATCTCCCCGGTCCGGCACAGGGCATTGGATGAGCAGTTCTTC. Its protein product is CAISPVRHRALDEQFF.

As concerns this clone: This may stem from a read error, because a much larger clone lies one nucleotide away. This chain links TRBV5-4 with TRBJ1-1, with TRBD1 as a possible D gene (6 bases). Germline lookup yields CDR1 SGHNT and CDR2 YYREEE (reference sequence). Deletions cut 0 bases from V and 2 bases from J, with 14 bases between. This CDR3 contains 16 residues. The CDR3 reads CASSLGQGSVNTEAFF. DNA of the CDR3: TGTGCCAGCAGCTTGGGCCAGGGGTCCGTAAACACTGAAGCTTTCTTT.

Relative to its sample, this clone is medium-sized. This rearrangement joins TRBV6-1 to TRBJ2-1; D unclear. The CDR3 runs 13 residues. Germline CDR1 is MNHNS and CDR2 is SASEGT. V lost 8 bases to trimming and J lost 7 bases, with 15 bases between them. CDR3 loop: CASRHPDLNEQFF. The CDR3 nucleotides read TGTGCCAGCCGACACCCGGATTTGAATGAGCAGTTCTTC.

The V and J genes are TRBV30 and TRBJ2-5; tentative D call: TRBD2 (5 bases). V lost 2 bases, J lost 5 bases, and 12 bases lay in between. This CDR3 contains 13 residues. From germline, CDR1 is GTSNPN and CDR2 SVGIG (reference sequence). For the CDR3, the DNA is TGTGCCTGGAGTCACGGGGATTTCGAGACCCAGTACTTC. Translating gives CAWSHGDFETQYF.

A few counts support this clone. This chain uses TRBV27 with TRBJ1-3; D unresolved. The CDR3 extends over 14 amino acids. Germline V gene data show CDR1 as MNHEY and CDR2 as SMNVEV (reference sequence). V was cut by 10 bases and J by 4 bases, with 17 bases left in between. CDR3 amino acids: CAIRRTVSGNTIYF. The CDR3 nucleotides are TGTGCCATCAGGCGGACTGTCTCCGGAAACACCATATATTTT.

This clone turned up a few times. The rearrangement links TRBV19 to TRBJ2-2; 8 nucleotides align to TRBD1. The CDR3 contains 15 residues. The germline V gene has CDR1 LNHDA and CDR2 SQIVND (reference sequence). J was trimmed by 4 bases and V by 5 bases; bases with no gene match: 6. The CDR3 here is CASSPPGTGTGELFF. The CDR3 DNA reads TGTGCCAGTAGTCCCCCCGGGACAGGCACCGGGGAGCTGTTTTTT.

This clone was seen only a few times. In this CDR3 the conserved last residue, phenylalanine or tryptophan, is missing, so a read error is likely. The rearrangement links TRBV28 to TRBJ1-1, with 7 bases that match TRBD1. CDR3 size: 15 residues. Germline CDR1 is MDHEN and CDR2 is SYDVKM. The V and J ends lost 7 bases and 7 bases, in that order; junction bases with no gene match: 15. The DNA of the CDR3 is TGTGCCAGCATCCCCGTCAGGGGGTTGTACAGTGAAGCTTTCCTT. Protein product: CASIPVRGLYSEAFL.

The CDR3: CASSQSSGPPYNEQFF. CDR3 coding DNA: TGTGCCAGCAGCCAGTCTAGCGGACCACCCTACAATGAGCAGTTCTTC. The chain combines TRBV11-2 with TRBJ2-1, with TRBD2 matching 7 bases. V was clipped by 5 bases and J by 2 bases; unmatched bases: 9. Germline CDR1 reads SGHAT; CDR2 reads FQNNGV. This CDR3 region has 16 residues.

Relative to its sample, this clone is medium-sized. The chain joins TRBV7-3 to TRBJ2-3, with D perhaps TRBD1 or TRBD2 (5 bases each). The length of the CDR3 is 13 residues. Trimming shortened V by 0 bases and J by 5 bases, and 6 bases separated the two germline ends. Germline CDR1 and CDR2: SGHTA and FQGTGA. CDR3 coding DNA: TGTGCCAGCAGCTTAACGAGGGGAGATACGCAGTATTTT. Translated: CASSLTRGDTQYF.

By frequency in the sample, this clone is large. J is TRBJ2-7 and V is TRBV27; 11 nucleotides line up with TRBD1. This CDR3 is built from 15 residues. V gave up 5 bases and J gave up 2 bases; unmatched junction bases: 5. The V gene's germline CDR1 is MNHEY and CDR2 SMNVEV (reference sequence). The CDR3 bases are TGTGCCAGCAGTCTTTCGGGACAGGGGGCCTACGAGCAGTACTTC. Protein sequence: CASSLSGQGAYEQYF.

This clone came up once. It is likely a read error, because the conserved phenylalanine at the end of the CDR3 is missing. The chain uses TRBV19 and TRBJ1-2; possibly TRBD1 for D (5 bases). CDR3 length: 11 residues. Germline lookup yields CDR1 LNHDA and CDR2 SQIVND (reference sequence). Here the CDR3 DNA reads TGTGACAGTAACGGGGGGGATGCCTACACCATC. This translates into CDSNGGDAYTI.

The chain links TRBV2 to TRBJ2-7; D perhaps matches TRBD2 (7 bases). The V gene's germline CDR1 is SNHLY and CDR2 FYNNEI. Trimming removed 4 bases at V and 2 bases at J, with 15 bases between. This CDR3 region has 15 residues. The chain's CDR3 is CASSVGRGGTYEQYF. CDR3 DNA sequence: TGTGCCAGCAGTGTGGGGAGGGGGGGTACCTACGAGCAGTACTTC.

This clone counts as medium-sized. The CDR3, as DNA: TGTGCCAGCAGCCCGGACAGGGCTAATGAAAAACTGTTTTTT. It specifies CASSPDRANEKLFF. This chain joins TRBV12-3 or TRBV12-4 and TRBJ1-4; 8 bases are a match to TRBD1. This CDR3 has 14 residues. Germline trimming cut 6 bases from V and 3 bases from J; bases unmatched to any gene: 3.

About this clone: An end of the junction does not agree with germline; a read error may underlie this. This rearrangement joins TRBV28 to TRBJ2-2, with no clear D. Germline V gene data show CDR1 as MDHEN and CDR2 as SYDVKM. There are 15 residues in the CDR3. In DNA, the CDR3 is TGTGCCAGCAGTTTAGGCGGAGTTTACACCAGGGAGCTGTTTTTT. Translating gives CASSLGGVYTRELFF.